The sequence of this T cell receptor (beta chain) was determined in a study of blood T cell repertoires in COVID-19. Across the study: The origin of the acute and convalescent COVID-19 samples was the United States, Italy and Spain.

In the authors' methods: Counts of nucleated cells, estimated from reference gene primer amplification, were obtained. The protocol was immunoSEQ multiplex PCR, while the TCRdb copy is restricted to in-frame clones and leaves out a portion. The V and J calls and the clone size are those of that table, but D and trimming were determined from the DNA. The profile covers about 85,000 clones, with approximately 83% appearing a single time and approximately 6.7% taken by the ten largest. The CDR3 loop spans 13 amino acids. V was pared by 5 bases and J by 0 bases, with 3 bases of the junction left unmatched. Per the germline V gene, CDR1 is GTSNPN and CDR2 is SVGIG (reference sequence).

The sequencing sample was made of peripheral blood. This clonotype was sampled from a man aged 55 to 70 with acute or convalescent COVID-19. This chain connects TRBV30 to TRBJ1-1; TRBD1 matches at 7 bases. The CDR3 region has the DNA TGTGCCTGGGACAGGGACCTGAACACTGAAGCTTTCTTT. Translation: CAWDRDLNTEAFF.